The present T cell receptor (beta chain) was sequenced within a study of shared clonotypes between healthy human individuals. Clones were read by immunoSEQ multiplex PCR, and TCRdb kept only the in-frame ones, dropping some. The data hold 470,000 or so clones, with around 73% observed a single time. The CDR3 contains 15 residues. Germline lookup yields CDR1 SNHLY and CDR2 FYNNEI. V was clipped by 5 bases and J by 7 bases; unmatched bases: 12. The sample was PBMCs. The J gene is TRBJ1-2, the V gene TRBV2; 8 nucleotides agree with TRBD1. This clonotype originated in a woman aged 40 to 50 in good health. Some clones in this sample may be carry-over from other donors' samples. The CDR3 spells CASSPTSAGGSGYTF. Written as DNA, the CDR3 is TGTGCCAGCAGTCCAACCTCCGCAGGGGGCAGTGGCTACACCTTC.